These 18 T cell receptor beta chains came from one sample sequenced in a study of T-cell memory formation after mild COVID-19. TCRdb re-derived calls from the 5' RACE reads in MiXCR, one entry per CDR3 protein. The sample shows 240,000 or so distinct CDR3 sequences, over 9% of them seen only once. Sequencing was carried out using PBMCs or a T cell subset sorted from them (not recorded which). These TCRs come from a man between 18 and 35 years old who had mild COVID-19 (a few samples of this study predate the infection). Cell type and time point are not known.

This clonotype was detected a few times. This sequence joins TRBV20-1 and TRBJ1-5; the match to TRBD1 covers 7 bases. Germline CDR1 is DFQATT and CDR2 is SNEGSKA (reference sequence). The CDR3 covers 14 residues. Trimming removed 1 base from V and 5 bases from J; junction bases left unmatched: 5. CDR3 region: CSARGPGGDQPQHF. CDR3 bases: TGCAGTGCTAGAGGGCCAGGGGGTGATCAGCCCCAGCATTTT.

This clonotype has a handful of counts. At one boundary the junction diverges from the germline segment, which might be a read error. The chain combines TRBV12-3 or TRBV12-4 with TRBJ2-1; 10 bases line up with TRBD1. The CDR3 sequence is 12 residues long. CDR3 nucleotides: TGTGCCAGCACCCTCCTTCCGGGGACAGGGGTTTTC. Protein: CASTLLPGTGVF.

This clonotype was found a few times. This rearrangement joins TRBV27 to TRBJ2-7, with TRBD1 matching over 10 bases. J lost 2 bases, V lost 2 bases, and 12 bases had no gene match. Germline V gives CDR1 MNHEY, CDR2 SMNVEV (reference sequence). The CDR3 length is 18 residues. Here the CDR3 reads CASSLLLPGQGRAYEQYF. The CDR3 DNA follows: TGTGCCAGCAGTTTACTGCTCCCGGGACAGGGGAGGGCCTACGAGCAGTACTTC.

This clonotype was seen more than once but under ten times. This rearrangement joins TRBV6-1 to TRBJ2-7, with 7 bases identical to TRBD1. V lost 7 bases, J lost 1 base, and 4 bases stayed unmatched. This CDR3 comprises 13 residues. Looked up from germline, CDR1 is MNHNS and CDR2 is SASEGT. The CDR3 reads CASTWDRSYEQYF. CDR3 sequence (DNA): TGTGCCAGCACTTGGGACAGATCCTACGAGCAGTACTTC.

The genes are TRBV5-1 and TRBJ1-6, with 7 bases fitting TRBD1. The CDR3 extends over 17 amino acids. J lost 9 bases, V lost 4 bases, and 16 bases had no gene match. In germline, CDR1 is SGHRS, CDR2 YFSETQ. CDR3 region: CASSPEGARISSSPLHF. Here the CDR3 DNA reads TGCGCCAGCAGCCCGGAGGGGGCCCGAATATCAAGTTCACCCCTCCACTTT.

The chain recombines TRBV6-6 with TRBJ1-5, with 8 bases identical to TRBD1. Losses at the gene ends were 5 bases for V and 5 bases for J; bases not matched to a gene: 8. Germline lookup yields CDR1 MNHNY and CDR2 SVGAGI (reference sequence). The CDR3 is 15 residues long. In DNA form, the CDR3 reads TGTGCCAGCAGTAAAGGACAGGGTGGCGATCAGCCCCAGCATTTT. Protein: CASSKGQGGDQPQHF.

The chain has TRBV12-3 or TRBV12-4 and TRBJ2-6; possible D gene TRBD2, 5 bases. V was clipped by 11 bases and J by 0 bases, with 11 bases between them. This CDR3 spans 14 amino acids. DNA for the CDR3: TGTGCCGTTACGGGATTCTCTGGGGCCAACGTCCTGACTTTC. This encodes CAVTGFSGANVLTF.

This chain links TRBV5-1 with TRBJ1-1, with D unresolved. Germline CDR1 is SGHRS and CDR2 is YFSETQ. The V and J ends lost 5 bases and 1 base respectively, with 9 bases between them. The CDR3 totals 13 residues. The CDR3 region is CASRYDGNTEAFF. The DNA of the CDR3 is TGCGCCAGCAGGTATGACGGGAACACTGAAGCTTTCTTT.

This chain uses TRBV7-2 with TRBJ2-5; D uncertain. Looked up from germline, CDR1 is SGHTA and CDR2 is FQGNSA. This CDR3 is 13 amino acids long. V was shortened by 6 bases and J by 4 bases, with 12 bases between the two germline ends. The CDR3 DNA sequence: TGTGCCAGCAGGCCGTACGACCCAGAGACCCAGTACTTC. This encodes CASRPYDPETQYF.

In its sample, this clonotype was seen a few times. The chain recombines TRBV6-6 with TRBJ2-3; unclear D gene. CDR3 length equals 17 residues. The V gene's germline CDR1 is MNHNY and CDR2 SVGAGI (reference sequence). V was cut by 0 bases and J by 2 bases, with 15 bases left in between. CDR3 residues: CASSYSKAFIPTDTQYF. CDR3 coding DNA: TGTGCCAGCAGTTACTCGAAGGCATTTATACCCACAGATACGCAGTATTTT.

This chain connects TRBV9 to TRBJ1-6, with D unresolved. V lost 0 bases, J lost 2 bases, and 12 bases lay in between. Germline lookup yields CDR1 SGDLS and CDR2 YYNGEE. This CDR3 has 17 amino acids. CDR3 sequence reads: CASSVGYGSTYNSPLHF. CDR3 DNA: TGTGCCAGCAGCGTAGGATACGGGAGCACCTATAATTCACCCCTCCACTTT. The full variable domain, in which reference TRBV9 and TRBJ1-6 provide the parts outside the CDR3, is DSGVTQTPKHLITATGQRVTLRCSPRSGDLSVYWYQQSLDQGLQFLIQYYNGEERAKGNILERFSAQQFPDLHSELNLSSLELGDSALYFCASSVGYGSTYNSPLHFGNGTRLTVT.

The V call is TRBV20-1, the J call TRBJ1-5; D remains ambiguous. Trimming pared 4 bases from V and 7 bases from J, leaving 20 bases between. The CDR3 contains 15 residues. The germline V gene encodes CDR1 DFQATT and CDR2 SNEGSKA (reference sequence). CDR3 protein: CSATPLGSSGQPQHF. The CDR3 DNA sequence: TGCAGTGCTACCCCATTGGGGTCCTCCGGGCAGCCCCAGCATTTT.

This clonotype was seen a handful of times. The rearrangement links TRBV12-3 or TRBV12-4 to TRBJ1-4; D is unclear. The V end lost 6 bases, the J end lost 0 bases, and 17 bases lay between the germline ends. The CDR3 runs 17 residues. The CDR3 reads CASSRLGRDSTNEKLFF. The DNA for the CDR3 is TGTGCCAGCAGCCGACTTGGGCGCGATTCAACTAATGAAAAACTGTTTTTT.

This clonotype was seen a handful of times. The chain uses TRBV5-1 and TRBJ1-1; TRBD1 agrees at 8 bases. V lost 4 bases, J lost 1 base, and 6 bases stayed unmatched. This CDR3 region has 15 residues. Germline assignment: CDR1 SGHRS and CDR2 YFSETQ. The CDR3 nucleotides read TGCGCCAGCAGCACCCCCGACAGGGGGAACACTGAAGCTTTCTTT. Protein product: CASSTPDRGNTEAFF.

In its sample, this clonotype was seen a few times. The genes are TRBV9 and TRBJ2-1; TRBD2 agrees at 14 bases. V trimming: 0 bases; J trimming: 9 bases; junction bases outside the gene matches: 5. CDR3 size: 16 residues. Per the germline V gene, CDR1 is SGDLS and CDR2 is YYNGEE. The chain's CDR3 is CASSVGLAGGPAEQFF. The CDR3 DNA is TGTGCCAGCAGCGTAGGACTAGCGGGGGGGCCTGCTGAGCAGTTCTTC.

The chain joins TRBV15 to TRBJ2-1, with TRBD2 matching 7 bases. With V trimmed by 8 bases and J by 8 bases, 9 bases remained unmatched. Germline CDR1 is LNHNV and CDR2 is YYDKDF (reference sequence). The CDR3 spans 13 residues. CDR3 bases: TGTGCCACCGCCGGGACTACAATCCATGAGCAGTTCTTC. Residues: CATAGTTIHEQFF.

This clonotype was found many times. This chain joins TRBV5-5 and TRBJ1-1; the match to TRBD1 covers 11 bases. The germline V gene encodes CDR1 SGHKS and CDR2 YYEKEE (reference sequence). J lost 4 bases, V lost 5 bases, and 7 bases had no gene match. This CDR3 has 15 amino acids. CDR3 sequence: CASRSDRGRFTEAFF. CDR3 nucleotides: TGTGCCAGCAGATCGGACAGGGGGCGCTTCACTGAAGCTTTCTTT.

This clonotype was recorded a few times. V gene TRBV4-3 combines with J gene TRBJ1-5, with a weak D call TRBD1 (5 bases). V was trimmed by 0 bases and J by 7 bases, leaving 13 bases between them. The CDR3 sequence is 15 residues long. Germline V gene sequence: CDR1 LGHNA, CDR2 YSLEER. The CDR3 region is CASSQDNGGRQPQHF. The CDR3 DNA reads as TGCGCCAGCAGCCAAGATAACGGGGGAAGACAGCCCCAGCATTTT.